This T cell receptor (beta chain) was found in a study of T cells in Graves' hyperthyroidism and ophthalmopathy. Findings of the study overall: The authors' 13 V-J model separated ophthalmopathy from stable hyperthyroidism.

Amplification yielded TCR beta CDR3 regions, with RNA transcripts as the source. The HTBI primer set was used in a first-round RT-PCR of the TCR CDR3. Each CDR3 protein is one row after TCRdb ran MiXCR on the multiplex PCR reads. This sample carries some 300,000 distinct CDR3 sequences, about 15% of them seen once, and the ten largest clones take roughly a third. The CDR3 runs to 14 residues. The ends lost 6 bases at V and 8 bases at J; junction bases unmatched: 8. Germline assignment: CDR1 LGHDT and CDR2 YNNKEL (reference sequence). In its sample, this clonotype was seen many times. The target antigen is unknown. Newly diagnosed hyperthyroidism patients aged 18 to 65 years had disease lasting under 2 months. Patients were excluded for uncontrolled infection, other autoimmune disease, pregnancy or lactation. Each diagnosis drew on symptoms, thyroxine, TRAb, thyroid ultrasound and orbital computed tomography findings.

The chain carries TRBV3-1 and TRBJ2-1, with 9 bases matching TRBD2. The sample was blood. The source of this sequence is a man aged 30 to 39 with Graves' hyperthyroidism. CDR3 in amino acids: CASRNSGSLDEQFF. The CDR3 DNA sequence: TGTGCCAGCAGAAATAGCGGGAGTTTGGATGAGCAGTTCTTC.